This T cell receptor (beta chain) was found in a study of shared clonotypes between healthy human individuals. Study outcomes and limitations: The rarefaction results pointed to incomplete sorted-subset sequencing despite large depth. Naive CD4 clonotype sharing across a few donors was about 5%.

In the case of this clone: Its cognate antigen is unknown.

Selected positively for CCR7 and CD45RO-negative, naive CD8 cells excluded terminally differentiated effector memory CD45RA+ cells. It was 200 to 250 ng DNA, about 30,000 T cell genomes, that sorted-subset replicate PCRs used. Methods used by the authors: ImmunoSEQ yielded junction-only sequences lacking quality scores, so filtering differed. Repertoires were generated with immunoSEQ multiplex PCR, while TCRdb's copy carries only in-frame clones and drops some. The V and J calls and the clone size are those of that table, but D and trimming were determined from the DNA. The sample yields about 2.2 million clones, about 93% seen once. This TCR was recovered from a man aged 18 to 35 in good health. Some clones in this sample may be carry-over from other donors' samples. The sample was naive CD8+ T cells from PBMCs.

This chain's CDR3 is CASSQVRVNTGELFF. The CDR3 bases are TGCGCCAGCAGCCAAGTGAGGGTGAACACCGGGGAGCTGTTTTTT. This chain uses TRBV4-3 with TRBJ2-2, with D tentatively TRBD2 (5 bases). This CDR3 contains 15 residues. The V and J ends lost 1 base and 1 base respectively, with 7 bases between them. Germline CDR1 and CDR2: LGHNA and YSLEER.